This T cell receptor beta chain was documented in a study of blood T cell repertoires in COVID-19. The length of the CDR3 is 13 residues. The V end lost 3 bases, the J end lost 7 bases, and 13 bases lay between the germline ends. The germline CDR1 and CDR2 sequences are SGHRS and YFSETQ. This clone has a single count. Sequencing was performed with immunoSEQ multiplex PCR; in TCRdb, only in-frame clones are kept and a portion is missing. This table has around 140,000 clones, 87% appearing once. The rearrangement joins TRBV5-1 to TRBJ1-2, with D possibly being TRBD1 (5 bases). The sequencing sample was made of PBMCs or T cells enriched from blood (not recorded which). This TCR was recovered from a man in his fifties or sixties who had recovered from COVID-19. CDR3 sequence reads: CASSYDTGGGYTF. The CDR3 bases are TGCGCCAGCAGCTACGACACAGGTGGTGGCTACACCTTC.